This TCR beta chain was captured in a study of human T cells and chemical hapten exposure. Study-wide context: Per-sample TCR yield variability stemmed mainly from small pooled library volume differences.

Total RNA extraction was carried out from unfractionated whole blood. CDR1 is MNHEY, CDR2 SVGEGT, per germline. Trimming shortened V by 0 bases and J by 7 bases, and 7 bases separated the two germline ends. This CDR3 spans 13 amino acids. MiXCR, applied by TCRdb to the 5' RACE reads, yields one record per CDR3 protein. The data show fewer than 150,000 distinct CDR3 sequences, with around 20% seen just once and 2.8% held by the top ten. The gene calls are TRBV6-2 or TRBV6-3 and TRBJ1-5; D not resolved. This receptor was obtained from a human donor in good health. CDR3 DNA: TGTGCCAGCAGTTACTCGGAGGAACAGCCCCAGCATTTT. It codes for CASSYSEEQPQHF.